The T cell receptor beta chain under discussion was sequenced for a study of T cells after yellow fever vaccination. Study-level findings and limits: Detected again after the booster were most primary-vaccination clones, at 95% to 98% CD4 and 88% CD8.

TCRdb re-called the 5' RACE reads through MiXCR, storing one row per CDR3 protein. Of fewer than 400,000 distinct CDR3 sequences in the sample, 6.2% were seen once. Germline loops: CDR1 KGHSH, CDR2 LQKENI. Trimming cost V 0 bases and J 4 bases; bases outside gene matches: 6. The CDR3 is made up of 17 amino acids. Remarks on this clonotype: The antigen remains undetermined.

V gene TRBV18 combines with J gene TRBJ2-1, with 10 bases lining up with TRBD1. The TCR sequence derives from a man aged 25-45 years who received the YFV17D yellow fever vaccine. This specimen was PBMCs, taken 5 days after the yellow fever booster vaccination. DNA of the CDR3: TGTGCCAGCTCACCACCGACCGGGACAGGGGAATACAATGAGCAGTTCTTC. This gives the protein CASSPPTGTGEYNEQFF.